This T cell receptor beta chain was sequenced during a study of kidney transplant recipient with SARS-CoV-2 infection. This CDR3 contains 16 residues. The V and J ends lost 0 bases and 3 bases, in that order; junction bases with no gene match: 6. Germline-derived CDR1 and CDR2 are LNHNV and YYDKDF (reference sequence). In TCRdb, the reads were re-called with MiXCR into one record per CDR3 protein. The data contain roughly 230,000 distinct CDR3 sequences, 29% of them seen just once; the ten biggest clones take up about 7%. This clonotype occurred many times. This clonotype was sampled from a male patient aged 30 to 40 who had COVID-19 and was a kidney transplant recipient. The graft donor may have contributed some T cells. The sequences come from a blood sample, collected at baseline and on day 111 from a kidney transplant recipient. This chain connects TRBV15 to TRBJ1-1; 8 bases are shared with TRBD1. CDR3 in amino acids: CATSRDGYRGDTEAFF. For the CDR3, the DNA is TGTGCCACCAGCAGAGATGGATACAGGGGGGACACTGAAGCTTTCTTT.